This TCR beta chain was recovered during a study of T cell clusters in autoimmune cytopenias. Each sample's input was 200 to 250 ng genomic DNA, 38,000 or so genome equivalents. The germline CDR1 and CDR2 sequences are MNHEY and SVGAGI. CDR3 length equals 13 residues. One tube held mixed TRB-A and TRB-B primer pools for touch-down PCR. TCRdb reanalyzed the multiplex PCR reads and collapses them to one entry per CDR3 protein, without DNA. The table gives 5,200 or so distinct CDR3 sequences; the top ten clones make up around a third of it. Judged by frequency, this clonotype is medium-sized. This sample also appeared in a second study, on T cell repertoires in aging, cancer and after chemotherapy.

Material: peripheral blood. The TCR originated in a human donor in good health. The chain carries TRBV6-5 and TRBJ2-7; TCRdb gives TRBD1 as the D gene, but with no DNA this cannot be confirmed. The CDR3: CASSARTGDEQYF.